Below are 21 T cell receptor beta chains sequenced from a single sample in a study of CD8+ T cells in alopecia areata listed by TCRdb under 2018. Taken with the paper, the label for treatment or condition translates to: oral pan-JAK inhibitor, 5-10 mg twice daily. The library was generated by the immunoSEQ multiplex PCR assay. RNA was extracted from all samples and reverse transcribed into cDNA, which served as template for TCR sequencing. TCRdb took this table from immuneACCESS and kept in-frame rearrangements with V and J called. Such tables lack part of the clones; where checked against another copy, unresolved V genes explain under half of the gap, and the rest is unexplained. For this sample the table gives about 200,000 clones, of which 35% to 40% were detected only once. About 0.48% of the sample rests with the top ten. This material consisted of CD4+ T cells sorted from blood, taken at roughly week 30, from a patient treated with tofacitinib. The receptors derive from a human donor with alopecia areata.

The rearrangement links TRBV7-2 to TRBJ2-7; no clear D. The germline V gene encodes CDR1 SGHTA and CDR2 FQGNSA. CDR3 size: 14 residues. V dropped 4 bases and J dropped 6 bases, with 16 bases sitting between them. The CDR3 nucleotides are TGTGCCAGCAGCTCCCAGACGGCCTACTCCGAGCAGTACTTC. Translation: CASSSQTAYSEQYF.

The chain links TRBV15 to TRBJ1-4, with 9 nucleotides matching TRBD1. Germline CDR1 reads LNHNV; CDR2 reads YYDKDF (reference sequence). CDR3 length equals 14 residues. V was clipped by 3 bases and J by 8 bases; unmatched bases: 4. The CDR3 here is CATSRDRGAEKLFF. The DNA of the CDR3 is TGTGCCACCAGCAGGGACAGGGGCGCCGAAAAACTGTTTTTT.

The J gene is TRBJ2-1, the V gene TRBV7-3, with 8 bases that match TRBD1. Germline lookup yields CDR1 SGHTA and CDR2 FQGTGA. Trimming took 5 bases from V and 15 from J; bases not matched to a gene: 9. The CDR3 has 12 amino acids. CDR3 protein: CASSPRQGTVFF. The CDR3 coding sequence is TGTGCCAGCAGCCCTCGACAGGGGACGGTGTTCTTC.

The chain combines TRBV19 with TRBJ2-5; 8 nucleotides match TRBD1. This CDR3 comprises 14 residues. V shed 8 bases and J 1 base; nucleotides not matched to a gene: 6. CDR1 is LNHDA, CDR2 SQIVND, per germline (reference sequence). The CDR3 is CASGPGQVQETQYF. The CDR3 coding sequence is TGTGCCAGTGGGCCGGGACAGGTCCAAGAGACCCAGTACTTC.

This clone was counted between two and nine times. The J gene is TRBJ1-4, the V gene TRBV7-9, with 7 bases identical to TRBD1. Trimming cost V 4 bases and J 8 bases; bases outside gene matches: 10. Germline V CDR1 and CDR2: SEHNR, FQNEAQ (reference sequence). The CDR3 has 15 amino acids. The CDR3 DNA is TGTGCCAGCAGCTCGGACAGGTTCGGAAAGGAAAAACTGTTTTTT. The encoded protein is CASSSDRFGKEKLFF.

The rearrangement links TRBV2 to TRBJ2-1; 8 positions agree with TRBD2. Germline V gene sequence: CDR1 SNHLY, CDR2 FYNNEI. The CDR3 is 16 amino acids. Trimming at V came to 3 bases and at J to 2 bases, leaving 6 bases not matched to a gene. CDR3 sequence: CASSDRERGPYNEQFF. CDR3 DNA: TGTGCCAGCAGTGACCGGGAGCGGGGGCCCTACAATGAGCAGTTCTTC.

The chain couples TRBV27 to TRBJ2-7; no clear D gene. Germline-derived CDR1 and CDR2 are MNHEY and SMNVEV (reference sequence). Trimming left V 7 bases short and J 2 bases short, with 18 bases between. The CDR3 totals 15 residues. The CDR3 spells CASKNRRTRTYEQYF. The CDR3 DNA follows: TGTGCCAGCAAGAATCGGCGGACCAGGACCTACGAGCAGTACTTC.

This clone showed up just a few times. This sequence joins TRBV11-1 and TRBJ2-1; TRBD2 matches 10 bases. Germline trimming cut 7 bases from V and 1 base from J; bases unmatched to any gene: 1. The length of the CDR3 is 14 residues. Germline V gene data show CDR1 as SGHAT and CDR2 as FQDESV (reference sequence). CDR3 protein: CASKREGSYNEQFF. CDR3 DNA: TGTGCCAGCAAGCGGGAGGGGTCCTACAATGAGCAGTTCTTC.

The rearrangement uses TRBV9 and TRBJ1-5; 8 bases line up with TRBD1. The V gene's germline CDR1 is SGDLS and CDR2 YYNGEE. The CDR3 is 16 amino acids. The junction had 4 bases not matched to a gene; V was cut back by 0 bases and J by 2 bases. DNA of the CDR3: TGTGCCAGCAGCGTAGAGGACAGGGCGTGCAATCAGCCCCAGCATTTT. Translated: CASSVEDRACNQPQHF.

The chain couples TRBV7-2 to TRBJ2-4, with a tentative D call TRBD1 (6 bases). The V gene's germline CDR1 is SGHTA and CDR2 FQGNSA. V dropped 3 bases and J dropped 8 bases, with 11 bases sitting between them. This CDR3 has 13 residues. DNA of the CDR3: TGTGCCAGCAGCTTTATCAGGGGAGACATTCAGTACTTC. Protein: CASSFIRGDIQYF.

The rearrangement links TRBV7-7 to TRBJ2-5; perhaps TRBD2 as D (5 bases). There are 14 residues in the CDR3. Germline values: CDR1 SSHAT, CDR2 FNYEAQ (reference sequence). V was pared by 0 bases and J by 4 bases, with 9 bases between. CDR3 region: CASSLAPGTETQYF. The DNA of the CDR3 is TGTGCCAGCAGCTTAGCTCCGGGAACAGAGACCCAGTACTTC.

This clone was counted only a few times. V gene TRBV5-1 combines with J gene TRBJ2-1; 8 positions match TRBD2. Germline assignment: CDR1 SGHRS and CDR2 YFSETQ. V shed 1 base, J shed 4 bases, and the junction held 4 bases outside the gene matches. The CDR3 runs to 15 residues. CDR3 DNA: TGCGCCAGCAGCTTGTCGGCTAGCGGGTACAATGAGCAGTTCTTC. It encodes CASSLSASGYNEQFF.

V and J are TRBV30 and TRBJ2-7; 9 bases align to TRBD1. V gave up 2 bases and J gave up 3 bases; unmatched junction bases: 5. CDR3 length: 14 amino acids. Germline V gene data show CDR1 as GTSNPN and CDR2 as SVGIG (reference sequence). The CDR3 region is CAWSHRGPSYEQYF. Here the CDR3 DNA reads TGTGCCTGGAGTCACAGGGGGCCGAGCTACGAGCAGTACTTC.

V gene TRBV7-2 combines with J gene TRBJ2-3; 7 nucleotides align to TRBD2. V trimming: 2 bases; J trimming: 5 bases; junction bases outside the gene matches: 10. The CDR3 extends over 16 amino acids. CDR1 and CDR2 (germline): SGHTA, FQGNSA. CDR3 protein: CASSLQAGLGEDTQYF. The CDR3 DNA reads as TGTGCCAGCAGCTTACAAGCGGGGTTAGGGGAAGATACGCAGTATTTT.

The V gene is TRBV30, the J gene TRBJ2-2; 10 bases are a match to TRBD1. CDR3 size: 15 residues. J was trimmed by 4 bases and V by 5 bases; bases with no gene match: 7. Germline assignment: CDR1 GTSNPN and CDR2 SVGIG (reference sequence). The CDR3 region is CAWRRGQGFTGELFF. In DNA form, the CDR3 reads TGTGCCTGGCGAAGGGGACAGGGGTTCACCGGGGAGCTGTTTTTT.

On this clone: The sample carries other DNA sequences with the same CDR3. The chain joins TRBV6-5 to TRBJ2-3, with 8 bases fitting TRBD1. The germline CDR1 and CDR2 sequences are MNHEY and SVGAGI. The junction had 2 bases not matched to a gene; V was cut back by 2 bases and J by 1 base. This CDR3 is built from 15 residues. CDR3 coding DNA: TGTGCCAGCAGTTACCTGGGACAGGGCACAGATACGCAGTATTTT. As protein: CASSYLGQGTDTQYF.

This clone was seen more than once but under ten times. The chain carries TRBV7-8 and TRBJ2-3; D gene uncertain. CDR3 length: 16 amino acids. CDR1 is SGHVS and CDR2 is FQNEAQ in the germline V gene. V was shortened by 2 bases and J by 0 bases, with 12 bases between the two germline ends. For the CDR3, the DNA is TGTGCCAGCAGCTTATTCTCGGGTTTGAGCACAGATACGCAGTATTTT. It translates to CASSLFSGLSTDTQYF.

The chain combines TRBV5-4 with TRBJ2-7; 7 positions agree with TRBD2. The CDR3 totals 14 residues. V was pared by 4 bases and J by 2 bases, with 6 bases of the junction left unmatched. Germline V lookup: CDR1 SGHNT, CDR2 YYREEE (reference sequence). This CDR3 reads CASSGGGLTYEQYF. The CDR3 bases are TGTGCCAGCAGCGGCGGGGGACTCACCTACGAGCAGTACTTC.

This chain joins TRBV18 and TRBJ1-4, with 7 bases aligning to TRBD1. V was pared by 6 bases and J by 6 bases, with 7 bases of the junction left unmatched. This CDR3 contains 14 residues. Germline CDR1 is KGHSH and CDR2 is LQKENI. The CDR3 loop reads CASSPDRVHEKLFF. The CDR3 DNA is TGTGCCAGCTCCCCAGACAGGGTCCATGAAAAACTGTTTTTT.

CDR3 sequence: CASSYSTGPSYGYTF. CDR3 nucleotides: TGTGCCAGCAGTTACTCGACAGGGCCAAGCTATGGCTACACCTTC. This rearrangement joins TRBV6-5 to TRBJ1-2; TRBD1 matches 7 bases. The germline V gene has CDR1 MNHEY and CDR2 SVGAGI. This CDR3 region has 15 residues. V lost 0 bases to trimming and J lost 4 bases; unmatched junction nucleotides: 5.

The chain links TRBV6-1 to TRBJ2-7; 11 bases are shared with TRBD2. This CDR3 spans 14 amino acids. V was clipped by 10 bases and J by 3 bases; unmatched bases: 8. Germline loops: CDR1 MNHNS, CDR2 SASEGT. CDR3 amino acids: CATREGLAGYEQYF. DNA of the CDR3: TGTGCCACACGGGAAGGACTAGCGGGCTACGAGCAGTACTTC.